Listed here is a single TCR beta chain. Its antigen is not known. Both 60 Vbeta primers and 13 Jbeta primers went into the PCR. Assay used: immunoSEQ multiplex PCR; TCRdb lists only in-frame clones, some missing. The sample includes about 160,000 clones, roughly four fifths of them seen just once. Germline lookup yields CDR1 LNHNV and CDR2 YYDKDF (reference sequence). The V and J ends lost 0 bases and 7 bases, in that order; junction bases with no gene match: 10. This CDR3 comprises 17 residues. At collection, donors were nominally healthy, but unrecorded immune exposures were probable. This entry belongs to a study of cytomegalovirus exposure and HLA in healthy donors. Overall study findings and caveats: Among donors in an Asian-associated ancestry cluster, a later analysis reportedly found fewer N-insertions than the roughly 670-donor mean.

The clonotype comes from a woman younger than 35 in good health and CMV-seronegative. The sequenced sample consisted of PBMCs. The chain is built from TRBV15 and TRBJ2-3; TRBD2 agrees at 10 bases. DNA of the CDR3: TGTGCCACCAGCAGAGATCGGGCTAGCGGGAGAGGAAATACGCAGTATTTT. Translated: CATSRDRASGRGNTQYF. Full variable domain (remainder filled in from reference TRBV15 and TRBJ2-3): DAMVIQNPRYQVTQFGKPVTLSCSQTLNHNVMYWYQQKSSQAPKLLFHYYDKDFNNEADTPDNFQSRRPNTSFCFLDIRSPGLGDTAMYLCATSRDRASGRGNTQYFGPGTRLTVL.